Detailed here is one T cell receptor beta chain. These data originate in a study of blood T cell repertoires in COVID-19. As for the study in general: Collection of acute and convalescent COVID-19 samples took place in the United States, Italy and Spain. Sources were T cells, B-cell-depleted T cells, or PBMCs; the material itself was cDNA or gDNA.

Original analysis: Reference gene primers were amplified, and this amplification served to estimate nucleated cell counts. Here immunoSEQ multiplex PCR was the method, and the copy in TCRdb shows in-frame clones only, minus some. For V, J and clone size, that table is used; D and trimming come from the DNA. The sample shows over 150,000 clones, 80% to 85% of them seen only once. V shed 5 bases and J 7 bases; nucleotides not matched to a gene: 12. Per the germline V gene, CDR1 is SGHRS and CDR2 is YFSETQ. This CDR3 comprises 15 residues. The receptor's source is a woman aged 40-49 years with COVID-19, enrolled during active disease. Sequencing was carried out using peripheral blood. The genes are TRBV5-1 and TRBJ2-7, with TRBD2 matching 10 bases. The CDR3 reads CASRLEAGGRREQYF. In nucleotides, the CDR3 is TGCGCCAGCAGGCTGGAAGCGGGAGGGCGAAGGGAGCAGTACTTC.